This record covers a single T cell receptor (beta chain). Antigen specificity is unknown. These data originate in a study of T-cell reconstitution after alpha-beta-depleted transplantation in children. Study-wide points: The study traced high day-60 TCRbeta diversity in some patients to surviving recipient T cells and thymic progenitors. The study reportedly traced alpha-beta T cells about two months after transplant to several hundred expanded graft clones. T-cell counts and diversity at one year following transplant were attributed mainly to newly produced T cells.

The library targeted TCRbeta and was prepared with unique molecular identifiers. MiXCR was run by TCRdb on the PCR reads, yielding one entry per CDR3 protein. Of some 180,000 distinct CDR3 sequences detected, approximately 7% appear once; the ten largest clones hold just over 5.5%. This CDR3 contains 15 residues. Looked up from germline, CDR1 is SGHVS and CDR2 is FNYEAQ. Trimming pared 1 base from V and 3 bases from J, leaving 10 bases between. This TCR derives from a boy aged 2 to 10 with acute lymphoblastic leukemia, due to receive a stem cell transplant. This specimen was PBMCs, taken before TCRalphabeta/CD19-depleted stem cell transplant. The rearrangement uses TRBV7-6 and TRBJ1-5, with D unresolved. This CDR3 reads CASSLGAAANQPQHF. DNA of the CDR3: TGTGCCAGCAGCTTAGGGGCCGCTGCCAATCAGCCCCAGCATTTT.